Below, one T cell receptor beta chain is given with its context. What it binds is not known. RNA fractions of 10%, 30% or 50% and about 18,000 to 1,000,000 sorted cells were the source of naive CD8 libraries. CD8+CD4-CCR7+CD45RA+ sorting gave the naive CD8 T cells. Trimming stripped 5 bases from V and 2 bases from J, with 13 bases between. The CDR3 is made up of 14 amino acids. Germline V CDR1 and CDR2: SGHDN, FVKESK. The entry originates in a study of molecular identifiers for immune sequencing clone quantification. Study-level points and caveats: Highly expanded clones may be undercounted when identical TCR molecules share barcodes. In naive cells, clones above 20 RNA copies held under 1% of molecules, whereas in effector cells they held over 98%.

TCRdb analysed the PCR reads with MiXCR anew, one entry per CDR3 protein. The table has a few hundred thousand distinct CDR3 sequences, approximately 25% seen once. The sample taken for sequencing was naive CD8+ T cells from blood, with Jurkat cell RNA spiked in. Subset defined: FACS-sorted CD8+CD4-CCR7+CD45RA+ naive T cells. This TCR derives from a human donor in good health. Some libraries in this study had Jurkat cell RNA spiked in. This chain joins TRBV14 and TRBJ2-7, with D perhaps matching TRBD1 or TRBD2 (5 bases each). CDR3 residues: CASSEGSITYEQYF. CDR3 in DNA: TGTGCCAGCAGCGAGGGGAGTATCACCTACGAGCAGTACTTC.